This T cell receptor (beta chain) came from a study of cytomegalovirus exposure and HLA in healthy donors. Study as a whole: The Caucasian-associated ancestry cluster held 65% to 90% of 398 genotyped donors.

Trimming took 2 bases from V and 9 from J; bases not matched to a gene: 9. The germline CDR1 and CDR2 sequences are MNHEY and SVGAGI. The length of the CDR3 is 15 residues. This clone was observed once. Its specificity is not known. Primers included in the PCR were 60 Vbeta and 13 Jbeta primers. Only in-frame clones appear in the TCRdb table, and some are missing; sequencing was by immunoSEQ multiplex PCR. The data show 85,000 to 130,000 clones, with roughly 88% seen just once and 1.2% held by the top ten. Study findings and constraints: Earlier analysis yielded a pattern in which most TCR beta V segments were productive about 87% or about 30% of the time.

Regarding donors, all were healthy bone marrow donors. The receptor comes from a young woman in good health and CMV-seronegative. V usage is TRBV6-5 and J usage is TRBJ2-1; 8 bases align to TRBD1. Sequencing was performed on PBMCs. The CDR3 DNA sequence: TGTGCCAGCAGTTACCCCGGACAGGGATCAACTGAGCAGTTCTTC. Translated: CASSYPGQGSTEQFF.